This T cell receptor (beta chain) came from a study of blood T cells in healthy people across ages (dated by TCRdb to about 2015). Context from the whole study: In model experiments, template switching captured roughly one uniquely barcoded TCR beta cDNA molecule for every two T cells. The donors were split into four age groups: young (average 16 years), middle-aged (39), aged (more than 60) and long-lived (82). Two additional independent replicas of 1 million unique cDNA reads from the same blood draw were analyzed for two donors (one aged 18 to 30 and one aged 80 or older). The study measured age-related changes in TCR beta repertoire diversity using deep sequencing normalized with unique cDNA molecular identifiers. To avoid experimental bias, donors of different ages were spread randomly across the sequencing lanes. General study outcomes and caveats: Bulk unsorted PBMC profiling prevented conclusive comparison of naive and antigen-experienced compartments. As age increased, observed TCR beta diversity per million T cells dropped in a roughly linear way, and a significant reduction was already evident by age approximately 40. The CMV infection status of donors was not known, potentially confounding age-related changes in expanded clonotypes. A strong correlation was found between observed TCR beta diversity and the percentage of naive T cells measured by flow cytometry. Estimates of total diversity based on one million sequenced T cells were regarded as lower bounds and as underestimates. The long-lived group showed more naive CD4+ T cells, fewer expanded clones and increased TCR diversity than the aged group, suggesting age selection.

Donors were 35 to 40 systemically healthy Caucasian individuals from Russia aged roughly 6 to 90 years. Each donor gave roughly 11 milliliters of peripheral blood, drawn into EDTA-treated Vacutainer tubes. Ficoll-Paque density-gradient centrifugation was used to isolate PBMCs, with at least 6.5 million per sample. Trizol reagent was used to extract total RNA from the PBMCs, yielding at least 5 micrograms per sample. The percentages of naive CD45RAhigh/CD27high T cells were determined by flow cytometry on a PBMC aliquot from every donor. The library was built by means of 5' RACE. Reads for this sample came from an Illumina HiSeq 2500. The second PCR ran for about 7 to 11 cycles and used a J-beta primer mix along with a sample-barcoded 5' primer. A unique molecular identifier was introduced onto each TCR beta cDNA molecule by a template-switch 5' adaptor carrying 12 random nucleotides. Each sample yielded at least 3 million CDR3-containing paired-end reads. All of the RNA was converted into first-strand cDNA using the Mint cDNA synthesis kit, with a TRBC-specific oligonucleotide serving as the primer. All cDNA was treated with uracil-DNA glycosylase and then went through a first 18-cycle PCR with the universal primers M1SS and BC2_uni_R. The published analysis was carried out like this. For normalization, 1 million high-quality reads were randomly selected from each sample, with every read carrying a distinct molecular identifier. Reads with shared molecular identifiers were discarded instead of being binned into consensus sequences. MiTCR, set to a Q25 quality threshold and the strictest error-elimination algorithm, was used for CDR3 identification, clonotype clustering and error correction. A nonparametric unseen species model using Euler transformation provided a lower-bound estimate of total TCR beta diversity. The public sequencing data were trimmed at Q25 with fastp and processed into clonotypes with MiXCR by TCRdb, which kept only in-frame beta chains. Entries are consolidated by CDR3 protein sequence, retaining the most common genes and DNA. These V and J calls originate from TCRdb's pipeline instead of the authors' own analysis. In all, the sample holds about 1,400,000 distinct CDR3 sequences, and around 42% of those were seen once. The ten biggest clones cover approximately 7.9% of the sample.

This clonotype was detected only a few times. This clone's antigen is unknown. Base qualities are not at hand, and no much larger clone is one base apart. Taken from cysteine to phenylalanine, the CDR3 has 13 residues. The read is trimmed to its CDR3 DNA, 39 bases read in frame from base 1. From a lookup of the germline V gene, CDR1 and CDR2 are SGHAT and FQNNGV. V is clipped by 3 bases and J by 4 bases, and the sequence between their germline boundaries is 7 bases long. Recombination connected TRBV11-2 to TRBJ1-5, with no reliable assignment of the D segment. Material: blood. This clonotype originated in a woman between 18 and 29 years old in good health. The encoded CDR3 is CASSFTENQPQHF. In nucleotides, the sequence is TGTGCCAGCAGCTTCACAGAAAATCAGCCCCAGCATTTT.